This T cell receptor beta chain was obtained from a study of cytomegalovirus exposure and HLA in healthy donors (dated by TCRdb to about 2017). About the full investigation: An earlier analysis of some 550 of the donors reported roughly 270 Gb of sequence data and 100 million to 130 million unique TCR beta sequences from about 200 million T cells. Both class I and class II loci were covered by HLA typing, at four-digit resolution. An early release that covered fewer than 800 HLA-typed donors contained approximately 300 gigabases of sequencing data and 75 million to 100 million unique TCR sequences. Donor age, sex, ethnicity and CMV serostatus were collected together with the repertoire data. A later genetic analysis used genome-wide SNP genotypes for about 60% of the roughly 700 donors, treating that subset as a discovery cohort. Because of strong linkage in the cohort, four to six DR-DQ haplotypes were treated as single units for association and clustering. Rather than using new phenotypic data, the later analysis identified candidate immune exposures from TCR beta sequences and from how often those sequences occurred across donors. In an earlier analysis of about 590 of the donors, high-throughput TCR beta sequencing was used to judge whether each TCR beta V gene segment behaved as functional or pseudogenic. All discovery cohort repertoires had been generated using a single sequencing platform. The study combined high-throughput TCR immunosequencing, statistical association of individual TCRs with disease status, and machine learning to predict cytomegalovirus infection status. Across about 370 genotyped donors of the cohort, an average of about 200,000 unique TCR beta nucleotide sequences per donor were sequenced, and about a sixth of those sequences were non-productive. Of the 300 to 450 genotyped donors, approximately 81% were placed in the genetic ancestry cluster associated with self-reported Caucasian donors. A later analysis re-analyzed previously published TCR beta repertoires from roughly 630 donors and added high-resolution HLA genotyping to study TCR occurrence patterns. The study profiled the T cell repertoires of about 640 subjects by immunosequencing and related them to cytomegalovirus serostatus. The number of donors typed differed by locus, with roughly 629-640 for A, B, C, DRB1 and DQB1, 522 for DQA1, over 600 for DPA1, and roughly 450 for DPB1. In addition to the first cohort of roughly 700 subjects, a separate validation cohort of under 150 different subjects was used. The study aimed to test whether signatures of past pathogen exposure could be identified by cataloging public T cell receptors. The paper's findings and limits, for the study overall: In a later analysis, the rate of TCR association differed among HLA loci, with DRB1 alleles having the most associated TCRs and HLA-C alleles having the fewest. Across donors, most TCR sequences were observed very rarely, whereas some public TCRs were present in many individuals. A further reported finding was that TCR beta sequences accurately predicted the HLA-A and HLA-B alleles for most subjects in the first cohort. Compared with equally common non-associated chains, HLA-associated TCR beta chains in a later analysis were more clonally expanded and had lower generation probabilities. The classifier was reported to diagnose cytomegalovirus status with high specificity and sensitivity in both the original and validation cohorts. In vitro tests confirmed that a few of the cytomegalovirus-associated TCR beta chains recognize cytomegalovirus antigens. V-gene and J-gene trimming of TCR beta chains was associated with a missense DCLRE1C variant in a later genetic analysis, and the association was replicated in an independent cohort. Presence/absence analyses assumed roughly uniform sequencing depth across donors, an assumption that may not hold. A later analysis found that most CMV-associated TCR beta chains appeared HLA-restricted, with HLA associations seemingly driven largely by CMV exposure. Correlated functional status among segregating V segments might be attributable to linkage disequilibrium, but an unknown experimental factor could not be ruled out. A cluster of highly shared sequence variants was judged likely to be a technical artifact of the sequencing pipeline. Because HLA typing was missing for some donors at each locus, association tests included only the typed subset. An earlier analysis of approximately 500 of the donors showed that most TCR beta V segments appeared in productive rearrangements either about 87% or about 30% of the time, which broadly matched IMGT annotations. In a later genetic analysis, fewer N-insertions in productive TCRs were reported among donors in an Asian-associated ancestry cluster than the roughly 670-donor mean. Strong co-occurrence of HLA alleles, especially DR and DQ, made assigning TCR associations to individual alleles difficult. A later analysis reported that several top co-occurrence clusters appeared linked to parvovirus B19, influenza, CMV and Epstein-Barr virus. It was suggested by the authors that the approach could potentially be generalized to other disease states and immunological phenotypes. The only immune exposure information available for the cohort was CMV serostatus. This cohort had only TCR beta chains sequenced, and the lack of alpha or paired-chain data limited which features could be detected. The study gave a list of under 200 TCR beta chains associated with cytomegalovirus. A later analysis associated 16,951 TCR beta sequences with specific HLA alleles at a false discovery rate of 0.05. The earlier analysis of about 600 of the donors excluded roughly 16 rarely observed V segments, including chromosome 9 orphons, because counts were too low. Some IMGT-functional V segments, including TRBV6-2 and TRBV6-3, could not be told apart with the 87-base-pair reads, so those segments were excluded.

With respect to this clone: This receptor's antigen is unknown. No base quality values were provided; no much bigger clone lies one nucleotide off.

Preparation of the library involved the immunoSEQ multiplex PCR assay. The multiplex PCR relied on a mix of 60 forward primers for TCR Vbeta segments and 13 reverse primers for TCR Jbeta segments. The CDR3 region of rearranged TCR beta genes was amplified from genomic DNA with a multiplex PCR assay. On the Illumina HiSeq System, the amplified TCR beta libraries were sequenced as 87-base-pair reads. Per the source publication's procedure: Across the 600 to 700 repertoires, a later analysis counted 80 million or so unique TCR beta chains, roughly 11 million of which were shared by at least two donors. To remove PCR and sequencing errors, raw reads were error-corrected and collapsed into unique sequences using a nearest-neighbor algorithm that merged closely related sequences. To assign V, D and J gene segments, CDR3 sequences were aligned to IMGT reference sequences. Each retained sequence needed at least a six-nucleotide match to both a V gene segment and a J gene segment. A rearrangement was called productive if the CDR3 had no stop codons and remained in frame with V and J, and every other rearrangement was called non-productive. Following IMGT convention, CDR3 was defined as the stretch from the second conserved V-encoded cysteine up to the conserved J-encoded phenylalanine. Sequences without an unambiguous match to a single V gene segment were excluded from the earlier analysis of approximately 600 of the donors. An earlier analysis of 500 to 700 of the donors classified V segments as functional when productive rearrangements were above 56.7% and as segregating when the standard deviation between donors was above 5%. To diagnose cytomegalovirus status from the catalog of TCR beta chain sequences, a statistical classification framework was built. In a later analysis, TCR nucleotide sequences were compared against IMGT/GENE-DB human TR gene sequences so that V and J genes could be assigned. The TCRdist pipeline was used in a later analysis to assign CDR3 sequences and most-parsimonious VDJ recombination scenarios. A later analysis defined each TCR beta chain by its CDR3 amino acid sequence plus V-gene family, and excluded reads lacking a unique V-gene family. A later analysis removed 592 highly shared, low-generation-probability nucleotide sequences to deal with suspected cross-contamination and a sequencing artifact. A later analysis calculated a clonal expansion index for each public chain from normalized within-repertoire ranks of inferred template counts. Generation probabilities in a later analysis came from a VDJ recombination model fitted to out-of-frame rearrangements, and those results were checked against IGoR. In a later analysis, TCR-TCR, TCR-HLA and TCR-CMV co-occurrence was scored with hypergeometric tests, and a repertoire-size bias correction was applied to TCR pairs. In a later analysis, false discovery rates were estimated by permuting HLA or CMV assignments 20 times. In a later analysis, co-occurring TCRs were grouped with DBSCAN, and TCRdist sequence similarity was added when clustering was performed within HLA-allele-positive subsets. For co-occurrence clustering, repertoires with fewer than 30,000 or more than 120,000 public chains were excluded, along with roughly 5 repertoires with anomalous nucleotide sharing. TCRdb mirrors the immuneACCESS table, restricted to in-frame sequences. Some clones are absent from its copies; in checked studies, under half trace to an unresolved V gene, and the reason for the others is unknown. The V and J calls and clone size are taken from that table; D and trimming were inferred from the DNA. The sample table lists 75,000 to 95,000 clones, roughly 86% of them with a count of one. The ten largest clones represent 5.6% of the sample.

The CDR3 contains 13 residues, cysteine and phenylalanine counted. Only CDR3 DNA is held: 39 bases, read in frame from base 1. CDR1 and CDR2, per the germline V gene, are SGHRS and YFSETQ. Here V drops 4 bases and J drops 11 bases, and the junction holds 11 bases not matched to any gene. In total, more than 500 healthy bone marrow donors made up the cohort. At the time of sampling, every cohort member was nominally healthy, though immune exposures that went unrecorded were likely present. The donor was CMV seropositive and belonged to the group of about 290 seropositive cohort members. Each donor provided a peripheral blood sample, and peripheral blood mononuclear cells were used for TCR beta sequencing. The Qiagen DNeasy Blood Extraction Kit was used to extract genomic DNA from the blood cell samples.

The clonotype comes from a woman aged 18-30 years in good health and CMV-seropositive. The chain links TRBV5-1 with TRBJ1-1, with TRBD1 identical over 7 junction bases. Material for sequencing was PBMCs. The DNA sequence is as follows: TGCGCCAGCAGCGATAATACCGGGACAGCCGCTTTCTTT. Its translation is CASSDNTGTAAFF.